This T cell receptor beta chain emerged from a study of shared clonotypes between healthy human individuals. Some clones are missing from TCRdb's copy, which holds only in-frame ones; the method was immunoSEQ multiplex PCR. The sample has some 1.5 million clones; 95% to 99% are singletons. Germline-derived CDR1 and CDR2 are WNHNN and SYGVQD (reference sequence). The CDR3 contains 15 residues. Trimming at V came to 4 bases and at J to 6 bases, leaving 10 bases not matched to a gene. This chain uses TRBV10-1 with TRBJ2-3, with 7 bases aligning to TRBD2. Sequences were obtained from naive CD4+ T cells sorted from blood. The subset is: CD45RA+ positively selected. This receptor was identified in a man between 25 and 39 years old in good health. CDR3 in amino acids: CASSAIAGDGDTQYF. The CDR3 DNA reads TGCGCCAGCAGTGCCATTGCGGGAGATGGGGATACGCAGTATTTT.